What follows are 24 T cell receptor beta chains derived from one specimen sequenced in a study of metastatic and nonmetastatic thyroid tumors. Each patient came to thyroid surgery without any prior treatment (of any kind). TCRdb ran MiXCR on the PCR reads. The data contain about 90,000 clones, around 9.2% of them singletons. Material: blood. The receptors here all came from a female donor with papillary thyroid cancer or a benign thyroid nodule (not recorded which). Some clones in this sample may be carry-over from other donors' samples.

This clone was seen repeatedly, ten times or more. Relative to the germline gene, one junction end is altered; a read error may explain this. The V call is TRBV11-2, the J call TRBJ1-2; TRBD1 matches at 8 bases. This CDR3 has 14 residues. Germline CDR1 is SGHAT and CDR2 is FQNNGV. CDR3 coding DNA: TGTGTCAGCAGCTCATTCCAGGGGGCAGATGGCTACACCTTC. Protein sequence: CVSSSFQGADGYTF.

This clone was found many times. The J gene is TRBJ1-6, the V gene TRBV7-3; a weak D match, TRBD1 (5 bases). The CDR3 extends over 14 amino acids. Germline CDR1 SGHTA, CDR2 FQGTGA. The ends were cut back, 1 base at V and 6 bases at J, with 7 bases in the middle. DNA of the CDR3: TGTGCCAGCAGCTTAAACAGGTCTAATTCACCCCTCCACTTT. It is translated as CASSLNRSNSPLHF.

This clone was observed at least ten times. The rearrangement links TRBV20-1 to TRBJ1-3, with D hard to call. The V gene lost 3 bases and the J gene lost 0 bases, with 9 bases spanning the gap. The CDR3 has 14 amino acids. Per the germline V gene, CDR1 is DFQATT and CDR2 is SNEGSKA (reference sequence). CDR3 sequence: CSASYSDSGNTIYF. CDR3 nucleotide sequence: TGCAGTGCTAGTTACTCCGACTCTGGAAACACCATATATTTT.

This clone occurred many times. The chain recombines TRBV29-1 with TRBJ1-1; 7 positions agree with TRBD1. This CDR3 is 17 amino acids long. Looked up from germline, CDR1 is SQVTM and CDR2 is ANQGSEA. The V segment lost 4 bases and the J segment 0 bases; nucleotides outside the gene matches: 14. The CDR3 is CSVGSTGRGVMNTEAFF. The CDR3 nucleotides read TGCAGCGTTGGATCGACAGGGAGGGGAGTAATGAACACTGAAGCTTTCTTT. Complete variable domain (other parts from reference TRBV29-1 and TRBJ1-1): SAVISQKPSRDICQRGTSLTIQCQVDSQVTMMFWYRQQPGQSLTLIATANQGSEATYESGFVIDKFPISRPNLTFSTLTVSNMSPEDSSIYLCSVGSTGRGVMNTEAFFGQGTRLTVV.

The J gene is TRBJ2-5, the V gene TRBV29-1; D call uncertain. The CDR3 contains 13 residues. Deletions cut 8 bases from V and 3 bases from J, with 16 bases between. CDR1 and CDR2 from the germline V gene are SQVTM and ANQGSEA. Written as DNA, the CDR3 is TGCAGCCCCCTTATTGATGGGGAAGAGACCCAGTACTTC. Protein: CSPLIDGEETQYF.

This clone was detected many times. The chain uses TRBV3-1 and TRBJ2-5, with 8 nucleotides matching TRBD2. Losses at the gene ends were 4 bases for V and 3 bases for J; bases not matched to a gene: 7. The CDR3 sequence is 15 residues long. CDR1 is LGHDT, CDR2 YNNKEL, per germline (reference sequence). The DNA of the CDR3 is TGTGCCAGCAGCCTAAGCGGGGGCCGGGAAGAGACCCAGTACTTC. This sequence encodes CASSLSGGREETQYF.

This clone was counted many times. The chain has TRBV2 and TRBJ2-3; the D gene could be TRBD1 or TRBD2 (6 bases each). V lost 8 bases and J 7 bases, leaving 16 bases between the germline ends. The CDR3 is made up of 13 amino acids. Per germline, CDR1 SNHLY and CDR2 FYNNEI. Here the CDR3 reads CASRDGGGHTQYF. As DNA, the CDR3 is TGTGCCAGCCGCGACGGGGGCGGGCATACGCAGTATTTT.

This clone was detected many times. In nucleotides, the CDR3 is TGTGCCAGCAGTTCAGGGGTAGCTCGGTACTTC. Translation gives CASSSGVARYF. The gene calls are TRBV27 and TRBJ2-5; a weak D match, TRBD1 (6 bases). V was pared by 4 bases and J by 13 bases, with 13 bases between. Germline CDR1 is MNHEY and CDR2 is SMNVEV (reference sequence). This CDR3 has 11 residues.

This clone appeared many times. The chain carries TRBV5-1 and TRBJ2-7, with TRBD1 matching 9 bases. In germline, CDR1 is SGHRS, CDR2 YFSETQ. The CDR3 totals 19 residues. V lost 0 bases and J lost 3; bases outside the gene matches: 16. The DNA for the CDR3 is TGCGCCAGCAGCTTGGCCGGGGGGACAGGGAGGGCCTACTACTACGAGCAGTACTTC. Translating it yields CASSLAGGTGRAYYYEQYF.

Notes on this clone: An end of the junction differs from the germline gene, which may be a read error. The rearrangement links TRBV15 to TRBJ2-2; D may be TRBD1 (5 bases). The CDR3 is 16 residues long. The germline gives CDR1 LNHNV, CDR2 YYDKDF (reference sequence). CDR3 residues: CATSRSKTVNTGELFF. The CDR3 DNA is TGTGCCACCAGCAGATCAAAGACAGTGAACACCGGTGAGCTGTTTTTT.

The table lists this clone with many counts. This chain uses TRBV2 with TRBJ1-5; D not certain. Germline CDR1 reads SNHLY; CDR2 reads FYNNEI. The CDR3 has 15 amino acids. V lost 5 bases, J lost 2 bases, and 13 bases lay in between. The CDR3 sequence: CASSPPSGGNQPQHF. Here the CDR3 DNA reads TGTGCCAGCAGTCCGCCAAGCGGGGGCAATCAGCCCCAGCATTTT.

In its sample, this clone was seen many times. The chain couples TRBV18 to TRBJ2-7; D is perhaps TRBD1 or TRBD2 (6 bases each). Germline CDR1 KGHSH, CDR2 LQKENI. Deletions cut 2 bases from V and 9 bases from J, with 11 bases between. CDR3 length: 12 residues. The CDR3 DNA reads TGTGCCAGCTCACCATATGGGGGGCTGCAGTACTTC. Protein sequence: CASSPYGGLQYF.

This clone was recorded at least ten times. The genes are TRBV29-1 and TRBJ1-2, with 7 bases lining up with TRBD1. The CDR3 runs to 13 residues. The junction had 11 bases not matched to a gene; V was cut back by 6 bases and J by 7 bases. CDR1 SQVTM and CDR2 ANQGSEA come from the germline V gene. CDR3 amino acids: CSVFGTALSGYTF. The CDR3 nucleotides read TGCAGCGTCTTTGGGACAGCGCTTTCTGGCTACACCTTC.

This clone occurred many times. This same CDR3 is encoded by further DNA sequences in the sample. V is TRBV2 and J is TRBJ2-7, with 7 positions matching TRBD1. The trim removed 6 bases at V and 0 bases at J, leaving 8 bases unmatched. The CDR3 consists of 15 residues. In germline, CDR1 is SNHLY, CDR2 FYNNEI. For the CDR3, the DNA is TGTGCCAGCAGGGATACAGGACAGGACTCCTACGAGCAGTACTTC. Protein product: CASRDTGQDSYEQYF.

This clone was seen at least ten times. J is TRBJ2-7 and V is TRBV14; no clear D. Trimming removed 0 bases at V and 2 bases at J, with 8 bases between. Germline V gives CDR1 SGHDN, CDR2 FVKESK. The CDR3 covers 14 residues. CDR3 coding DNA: TGTGCCAGCAGCCAAGAGGGGAACCCCTACGAGCAGTACTTC. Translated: CASSQEGNPYEQYF.

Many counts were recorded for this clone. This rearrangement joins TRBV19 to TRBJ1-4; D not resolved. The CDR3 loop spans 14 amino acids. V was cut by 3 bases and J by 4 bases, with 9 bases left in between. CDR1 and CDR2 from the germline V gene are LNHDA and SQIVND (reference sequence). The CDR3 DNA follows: TGTGCCAGTAGTATTGGGTCGGGTAATGAAAAACTGTTTTTT. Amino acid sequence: CASSIGSGNEKLFF.

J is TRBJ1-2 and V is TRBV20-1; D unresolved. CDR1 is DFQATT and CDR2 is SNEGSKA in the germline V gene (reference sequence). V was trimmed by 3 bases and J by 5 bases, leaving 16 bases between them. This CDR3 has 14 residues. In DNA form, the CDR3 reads TGCAGTGCTAGGGTCGAAGTGGAATTATATGGCTACACCTTC. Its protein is CSARVEVELYGYTF.

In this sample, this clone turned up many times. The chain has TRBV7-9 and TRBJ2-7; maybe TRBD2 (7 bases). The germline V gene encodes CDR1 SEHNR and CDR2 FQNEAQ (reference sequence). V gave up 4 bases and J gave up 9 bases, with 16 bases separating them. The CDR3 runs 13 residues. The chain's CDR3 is CASSSFGGLGQYF. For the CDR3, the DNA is TGTGCCAGCAGCTCTTTCGGGGGGCTCGGGCAGTACTTC.

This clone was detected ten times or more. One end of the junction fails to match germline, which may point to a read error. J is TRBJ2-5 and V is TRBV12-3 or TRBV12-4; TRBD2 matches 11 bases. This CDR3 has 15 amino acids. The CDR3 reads CASSLAGGTQETQYF. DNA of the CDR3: TGTGCCAGCAGTCTAGCGGGGGGTACCCAAGAGACCCAGTACTTC.

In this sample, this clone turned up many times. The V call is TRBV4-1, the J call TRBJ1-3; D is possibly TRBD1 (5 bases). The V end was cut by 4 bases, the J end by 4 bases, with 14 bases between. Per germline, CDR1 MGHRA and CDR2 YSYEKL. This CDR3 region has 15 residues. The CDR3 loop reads CASSLRRGAGNTIYF. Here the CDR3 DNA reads TGCGCCAGCAGCCTCCGGAGGGGTGCCGGAAACACCATATATTTT.

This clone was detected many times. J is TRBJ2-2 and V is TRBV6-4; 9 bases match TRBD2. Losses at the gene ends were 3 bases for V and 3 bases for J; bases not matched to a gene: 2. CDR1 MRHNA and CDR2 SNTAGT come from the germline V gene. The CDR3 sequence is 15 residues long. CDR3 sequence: CASSEQRGDTGELFF. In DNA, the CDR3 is TGTGCCAGCAGTGAGCAGCGGGGGGACACCGGGGAGCTGTTTTTT.

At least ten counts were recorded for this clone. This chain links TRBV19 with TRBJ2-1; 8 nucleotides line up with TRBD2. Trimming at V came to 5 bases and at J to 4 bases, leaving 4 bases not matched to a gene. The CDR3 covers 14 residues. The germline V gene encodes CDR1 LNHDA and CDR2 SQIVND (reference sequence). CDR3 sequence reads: CASSFGGGYNEQFF. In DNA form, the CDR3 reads TGTGCCAGTAGTTTCGGGGGGGGTTACAATGAGCAGTTCTTC.

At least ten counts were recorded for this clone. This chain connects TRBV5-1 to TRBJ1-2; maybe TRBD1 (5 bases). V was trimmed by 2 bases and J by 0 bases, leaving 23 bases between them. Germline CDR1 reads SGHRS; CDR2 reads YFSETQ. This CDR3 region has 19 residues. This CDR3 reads CASSFLFGTAVSANYGYTF. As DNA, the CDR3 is TGCGCCAGCAGCTTCTTATTCGGGACCGCGGTATCAGCTAACTATGGCTACACCTTC.

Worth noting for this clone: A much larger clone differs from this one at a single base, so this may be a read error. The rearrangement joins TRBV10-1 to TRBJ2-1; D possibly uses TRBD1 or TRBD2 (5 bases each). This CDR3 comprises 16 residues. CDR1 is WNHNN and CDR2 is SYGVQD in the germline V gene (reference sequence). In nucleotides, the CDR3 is TGCGCCAGCAGTGTGGTGAGGGGCTCCACCTACAATGAGCATTTCTTC. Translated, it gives CASSVVRGSTYNEHFF.